This T cell receptor (delta chain) was found in a study of gamma-delta T cells after stem cell transplantation. Within the sample, this clone is medium-sized (0.01 to 0.1%). TCRdb re-called the RT-PCR reads using CATT. The sample holds about 1,800 delta-chain clones, approximately 17% seen once. The CDR3 is made up of 16 amino acids. Germline lookup yields CDR1 GEAIGNYY and CDR2 EKD. Trimming stripped 0 bases from V and 2 bases from J, with 15 bases between. The receptor was derived from a human donor. It is not recorded whose cells these are; they may come from a transplant donor. The chain employs TRDV2 and TRDJ1; D not resolved. The sample taken for sequencing was gamma-delta T cells. CDR3 sequence reads: CACDTVTRQGTDKLIF. The CDR3 nucleotides are TGTGCCTGTGACACCGTGACCCGGCAGGGTACCGATAAACTCATCTTT.